This TCR beta chain comes out of a study of chemoradiotherapy in HPV16-positive cancers. Per the germline V gene, CDR1 is SGHVS and CDR2 is FQNEAQ. J lost 5 bases, V lost 3 bases, and 3 bases had no gene match. The CDR3 has 15 residues. This clone was recorded only once. Profiled with immunoSEQ multiplex PCR; TCRdb holds only in-frame clones, not every one. Of 29,000 or so clones listed, over 80% are singletons. The chain links TRBV7-8 to TRBJ2-2; 10 bases agree with TRBD1. The source of this sequence is a human donor with HPV-associated anogenital cancer. Here the sequenced sample was blood, taken from a patient who underwent chemoradiotherapy. The CDR3, as DNA: TGTGCCAGCAGCTTTGTGGGACAGGGGACCGGGGAGCTGTTTTTT. This gives the protein CASSFVGQGTGELFF.